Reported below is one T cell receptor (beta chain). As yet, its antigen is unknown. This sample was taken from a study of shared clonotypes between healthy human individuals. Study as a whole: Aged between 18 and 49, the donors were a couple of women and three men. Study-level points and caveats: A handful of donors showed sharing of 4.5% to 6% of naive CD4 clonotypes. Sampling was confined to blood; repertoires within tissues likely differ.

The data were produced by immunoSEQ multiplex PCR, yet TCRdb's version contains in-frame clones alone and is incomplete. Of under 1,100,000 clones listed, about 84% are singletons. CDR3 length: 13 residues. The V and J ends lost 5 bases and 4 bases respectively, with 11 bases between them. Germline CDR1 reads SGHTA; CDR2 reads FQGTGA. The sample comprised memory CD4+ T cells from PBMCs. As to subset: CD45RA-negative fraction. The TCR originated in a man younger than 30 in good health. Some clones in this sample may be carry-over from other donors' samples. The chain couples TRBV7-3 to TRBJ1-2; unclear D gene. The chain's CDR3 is CASSTARGYGYTF. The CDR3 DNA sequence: TGTGCCAGCAGCACCGCTCGGGGCTATGGCTACACCTTC.